This entry describes one T cell receptor beta chain. Its target is unknown. The data originate from a study of beta chain features in type 1 diabetes. The study, taken as a whole, reports: Researchers report that Type 1 diabetes patients had moderately but significantly shorter TCRB CDR3s across all four CD4+ subsets.

Expressed TCRB transcripts were sequenced because the entire RNA isolate underwent reverse transcription. TCRdb's table, derived via immunoSEQ multiplex PCR, lists solely in-frame clones and lacks some. The data show 150,000 to 200,000 clones, about 13% seen once. The germline V gene encodes CDR1 SGHNT and CDR2 YYREEE (reference sequence). The CDR3 totals 13 residues. Trimming took 10 bases from V and 5 from J; bases not matched to a gene: 6. This chain connects TRBV5-4 to TRBJ2-1; the match to TRBD1 covers 10 bases. This TCR was recovered from a woman between 18 and 29 years old in good health. The sample taken for sequencing was central memory CD4+ T cells from blood. In DNA form, the CDR3 reads TGTGCCTCCGGAGGACAGGGGGACAATGAGCAGTTCTTC. It codes for CASGGQGDNEQFF.